These 15 T cell receptor beta chains share one sample of origin, sequenced in a study of T cell repertoires in cytomegalovirus infection. TCRdb ran MiXCR on the reads and lists one entry per CDR3 protein. The data show hundreds of thousands of distinct CDR3 sequences, with roughly 15% seen just once and around 12% held by the top ten. Sequencing used PBMCs. The receptor source for this set is a human donor in good health (CMV status not recorded). Some clones in this sample may be carry-over from other donors' samples.

The J gene is TRBJ2-7, the V gene TRBV10-3; possible D gene TRBD1, 6 bases. The CDR3 sequence is 14 residues long. Trimming cost V 9 bases and J 5 bases, with 20 bases left between them. From germline, CDR1 is ENHRY and CDR2 SYGVKD. The CDR3 DNA follows: TGTGCCATAGGCGGTCGCGAGGGGGACCACGAGCAGTACTTC. Protein product: CAIGGREGDHEQYF.

This clonotype came up many times. This sequence joins TRBV10-3 and TRBJ1-1, with D unclear. The V end was cut by 5 bases, the J end by 2 bases, with 18 bases between. CDR1 and CDR2 (germline): ENHRY, SYGVKD. The CDR3 is made up of 16 amino acids. CDR3 coding DNA: TGTGCCATCAGTTTTGCGGTCGCCCCCACTAACACTGAAGCTTTCTTT. It specifies CAISFAVAPTNTEAFF.

This clonotype was picked up many times. The V call is TRBV11-2, the J call TRBJ1-3; D is perhaps TRBD1 (5 bases). The V end lost 5 bases, the J end lost 0 bases, and 20 bases lay between the germline ends. Germline CDR1 reads SGHAT; CDR2 reads FQNNGV. The CDR3 has 18 residues. CDR3 loop: CASSPWDLPPHSGNTIYF. In nucleotides, the CDR3 is TGTGCCAGCAGCCCCTGGGACCTTCCGCCTCACTCTGGAAACACCATATATTTT. Complete variable domain (other parts from reference TRBV11-2 and TRBJ1-3): EAGVAQSPRYKIIEKRQSVAFWCNPISGHATLYWYQQILGQGPKLLIQFQNNGVVDDSQLPKDRFSAERLKGVDSTLKIQPAKLEDSAVYLCASSPWDLPPHSGNTIYFGEGSWLTVV.

The V and J genes are TRBV6-5 and TRBJ2-7; D may match TRBD1 or TRBD2 (5 bases each). V lost 0 bases and J lost 6, with 12 bases in between. Germline values: CDR1 MNHEY, CDR2 SVGAGI. This CDR3 spans 14 amino acids. CDR3 nucleotide sequence: TGTGCCAGCAGTTACTCAGGGACGGACTGCGAGCAGTACTTC. Translation gives CASSYSGTDCEQYF.

V gene TRBV2 combines with J gene TRBJ1-1, with D possibly matching TRBD1 (6 bases). In germline, CDR1 is SNHLY, CDR2 FYNNEI. The V gene lost 2 bases and the J gene lost 1 base, with 11 bases spanning the gap. CDR3 size: 15 residues. CDR3 protein: CASSETGHWNTEAFF. CDR3 bases: TGTGCCAGCAGTGAAACGGGACACTGGAACACTGAAGCTTTCTTT. The whole variable domain, remainder taken from reference TRBV2 and TRBJ1-1, is EPEVTQTPSHQVTQMGQEVILRCVPISNHLYFYWYRQILGQKVEFLVSFYNNEISEKSEIFDDQFSVERPDGSNFTLKIRSTKLEDSAMYFCASSETGHWNTEAFFGQGTRLTVV.

This clonotype was seen repeatedly, ten times or more. A much larger clonotype is one base distant, so this may be a read error. The chain joins TRBV7-9 to TRBJ2-5; D may be TRBD1 (5 bases). This CDR3 has 13 amino acids. The V end lost 1 base, the J end lost 2 bases, and 5 bases lay between the germline ends. Germline loops: CDR1 SEHNR, CDR2 FQNEAQ (reference sequence). The CDR3 loop reads CASSLEGQETQYF. The CDR3 DNA reads as TGTGCCAGCAGCTTAGAGGGGCAAGAGACCCAGTACTTC.

This chain joins TRBV20-1 and TRBJ1-1; the match to TRBD1 covers 7 bases. The CDR3 is 13 residues long. V lost 6 bases to trimming and J lost 0 bases; unmatched junction nucleotides: 4. Per germline, CDR1 DFQATT and CDR2 SNEGSKA (reference sequence). The CDR3 DNA reads as TGCAGTGCAGGGACAGCTATGAACACTGAAGCTTTCTTT. This codes for CSAGTAMNTEAFF.

This clonotype has at least ten counts. V and J are TRBV7-6 and TRBJ2-5; D remains unclear. The germline gives CDR1 SGHVS, CDR2 FNYEAQ. The V end was cut by 5 bases, the J end by 4 bases, with 5 bases between. The CDR3 is made up of 11 amino acids. This chain's CDR3 is CASSAGETQYF. The CDR3 nucleotides read TGTGCCAGCAGCGCCGGAGAGACCCAGTACTTC.

This clonotype was recorded only once. This rearrangement joins TRBV20-1 to TRBJ2-5, with D unclear. V dropped 8 bases and J dropped 4 bases, with 14 bases sitting between them. This CDR3 has 12 amino acids. Germline CDR1 and CDR2: DFQATT and SNEGSKA (reference sequence). In DNA form, the CDR3 reads TGCAGTCCCAGCCATGGCGGAGAGACCCAGTACTTC. This gives the protein CSPSHGGETQYF.

This clonotype turned up a few times. The genes are TRBV20-1 and TRBJ1-1; D is possibly TRBD1 (5 bases). CDR3 length equals 13 residues. The V gene lost 3 bases and the J gene lost 6 bases, with 14 bases spanning the gap. Germline loops: CDR1 DFQATT, CDR2 SNEGSKA (reference sequence). CDR3 region: CSARAQGDSEAFF. CDR3 DNA sequence: TGCAGTGCTAGGGCCCAGGGAGATTCTGAAGCTTTCTTT.

This clonotype was picked up one time. V usage is TRBV20-1 and J usage is TRBJ2-1, with D possibly TRBD1 on 5 matching bases. Deletions cut 2 bases from V and 8 bases from J, with 16 bases between. Looked up from germline, CDR1 is DFQATT and CDR2 is SNEGSKA (reference sequence). The CDR3 is 14 residues long. DNA of the CDR3: TGCAGTGCTAGAACTGGCAGGCTAGGGGATGAGCAGTTCTTC. This translates into CSARTGRLGDEQFF.

The chain couples TRBV10-3 to TRBJ2-7; perhaps TRBD1 as D (5 bases). The CDR3 covers 11 residues. The V gene's germline CDR1 is ENHRY and CDR2 SYGVKD. Trimming left V 6 bases short and J 6 bases short, with 9 bases between. The DNA for the CDR3 is TGTGCCATCAGCCAGGGTTCCGAGCAGTACTTC. The encoded protein is CAISQGSEQYF.

The rearrangement links TRBV28 to TRBJ2-2; no firm D call. Between the trimmed V and J ends, which lost 8 bases and 0 bases, there was a span of 13 bases. The germline CDR1 and CDR2 sequences are MDHEN and SYDVKM. The CDR3 consists of 15 residues. The CDR3 nucleotides read TGTGCCAGCCGTTCGGGCAGTCCGAACACCGGGGAGCTGTTTTTT. Its translation: CASRSGSPNTGELFF.

The V and J genes are TRBV4-1 and TRBJ2-3; 14 nucleotides line up with TRBD2. CDR1 and CDR2 (germline): MGHRA, YSYEKL. J gave up 1 base and V 3 bases, and 3 bases lay outside the gene matches. The CDR3 is 17 amino acids. CDR3 amino acids: CASSHPTSGGGTDTQYF. The CDR3 nucleotides read TGCGCCAGCAGCCACCCGACTAGCGGGGGGGGCACAGATACGCAGTATTTT.

The rearrangement joins TRBV28 to TRBJ1-3; tentatively, D is TRBD1 (5 bases). CDR3 length: 15 residues. Germline V CDR1 and CDR2: MDHEN, SYDVKM. Trimming shortened V by 8 bases and J by 0 bases, and 14 bases separated the two germline ends. CDR3 DNA sequence: TGTGCCAGCGGGGGAGGGGTCCTCTCTGGAAACACCATATATTTT. Translation: CASGGGVLSGNTIYF.